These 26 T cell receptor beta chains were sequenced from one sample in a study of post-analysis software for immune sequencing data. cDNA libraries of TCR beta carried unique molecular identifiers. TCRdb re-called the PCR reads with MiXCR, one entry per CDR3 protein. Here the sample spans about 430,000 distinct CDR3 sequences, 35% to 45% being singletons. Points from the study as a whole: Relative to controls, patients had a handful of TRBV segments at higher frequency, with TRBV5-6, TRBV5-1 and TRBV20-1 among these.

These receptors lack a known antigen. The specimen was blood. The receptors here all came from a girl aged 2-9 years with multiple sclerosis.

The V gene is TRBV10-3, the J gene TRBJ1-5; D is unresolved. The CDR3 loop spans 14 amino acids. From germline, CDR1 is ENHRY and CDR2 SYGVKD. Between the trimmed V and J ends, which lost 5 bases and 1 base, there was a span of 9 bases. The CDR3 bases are TGTGCCATCAGTCAGGCATCGAGCAATCAGCCCCAGCATTTT. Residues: CAISQASSNQPQHF.

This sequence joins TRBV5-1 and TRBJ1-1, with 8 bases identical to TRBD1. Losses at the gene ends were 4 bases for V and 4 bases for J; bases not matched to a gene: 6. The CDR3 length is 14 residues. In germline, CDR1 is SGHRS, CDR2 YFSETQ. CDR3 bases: TGCGCCAGCAGCCCCTCAGGGGGCAGCACTGAAGCTTTCTTT. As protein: CASSPSGGSTEAFF.

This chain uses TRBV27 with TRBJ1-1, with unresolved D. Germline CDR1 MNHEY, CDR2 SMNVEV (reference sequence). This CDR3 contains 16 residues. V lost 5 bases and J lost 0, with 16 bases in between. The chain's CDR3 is CASSPLGSGLNTEAFF. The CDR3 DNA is TGTGCCAGCAGTCCACTAGGATCGGGGTTGAACACTGAAGCTTTCTTT.

Here the CDR3 DNA reads TGCAGTGCTCGGGAGGGACACTTTAATTCACCCCTCCACTTT. This gives the protein CSAREGHFNSPLHF. The gene calls are TRBV20-1 and TRBJ1-6; D may be TRBD1 (6 bases). CDR1 and CDR2 from the germline V gene are DFQATT and SNEGSKA (reference sequence). V lost 5 bases, J lost 6 bases, and 14 bases lay in between. This CDR3 comprises 14 residues.

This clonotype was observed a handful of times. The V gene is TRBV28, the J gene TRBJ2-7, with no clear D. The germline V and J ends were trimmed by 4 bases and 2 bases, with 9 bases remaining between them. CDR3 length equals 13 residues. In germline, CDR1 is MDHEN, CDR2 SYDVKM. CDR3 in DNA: TGTGCCAGCAGTTCTACGGAGCCCTACGAGCAGTACTTC. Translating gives CASSSTEPYEQYF. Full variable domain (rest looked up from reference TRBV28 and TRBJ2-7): DVKVTQSSRYLVKRTGEKVFLECVQDMDHENMFWYRQDPGLGLRLIYFSYDVKMKEKGDIPEGYSVSREKKERFSLILESASTNQTSMYLCASSSTEPYEQYFGPGTRLTVT.

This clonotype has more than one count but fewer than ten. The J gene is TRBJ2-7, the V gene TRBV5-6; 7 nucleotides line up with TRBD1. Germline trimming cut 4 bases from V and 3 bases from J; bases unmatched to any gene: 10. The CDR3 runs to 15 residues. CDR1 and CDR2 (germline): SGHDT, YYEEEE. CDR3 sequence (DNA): TGTGCCAGCAGCGCTACAGGGGTGGGGTTCTACGAGCAGTACTTC. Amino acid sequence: CASSATGVGFYEQYF.

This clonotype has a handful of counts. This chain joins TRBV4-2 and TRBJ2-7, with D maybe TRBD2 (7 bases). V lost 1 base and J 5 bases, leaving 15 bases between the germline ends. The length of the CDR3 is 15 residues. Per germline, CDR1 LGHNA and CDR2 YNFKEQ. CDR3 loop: CASSQVWGGLHEQYF. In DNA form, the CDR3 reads TGTGCCAGCAGCCAAGTATGGGGGGGCCTTCACGAGCAGTACTTC.

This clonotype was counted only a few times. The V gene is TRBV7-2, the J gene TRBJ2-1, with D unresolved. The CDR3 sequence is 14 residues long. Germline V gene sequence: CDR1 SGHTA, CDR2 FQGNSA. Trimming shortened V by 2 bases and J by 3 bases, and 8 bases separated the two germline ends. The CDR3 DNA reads TGTGCCAGCAGCTTAAGTGAGTTCTACAATGAGCAGTTCTTC. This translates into CASSLSEFYNEQFF.

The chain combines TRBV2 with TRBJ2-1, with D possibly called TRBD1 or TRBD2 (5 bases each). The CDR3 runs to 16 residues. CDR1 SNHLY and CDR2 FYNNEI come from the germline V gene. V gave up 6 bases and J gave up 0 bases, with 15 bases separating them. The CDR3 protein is CASSPGARGSYNEQFF. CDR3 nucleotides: TGTGCCAGCAGCCCCGGGGCCCGGGGCTCCTACAATGAGCAGTTCTTC. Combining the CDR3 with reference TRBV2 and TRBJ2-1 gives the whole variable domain EPEVTQTPSHQVTQMGQEVILRCVPISNHLYFYWYRQILGQKVEFLVSFYNNEISEKSEIFDDQFSVERPDGSNFTLKIRSTKLEDSAMYFCASSPGARGSYNEQFFGPGTRLTVL.

For the CDR3, the DNA is TGTGCCAGCAGCTTAGTGTACGGGAGGGGGAATGAGCAGTTCTTC. The encoded protein is CASSLVYGRGNEQFF. V gene TRBV7-2 combines with J gene TRBJ2-1; TRBD2 matches at 8 bases. The length of the CDR3 is 15 residues. Per germline, CDR1 SGHTA and CDR2 FQGNSA. The V and J ends lost 1 base and 7 bases, in that order; junction bases with no gene match: 6. Drawing the rest from reference TRBV7-2 and TRBJ2-1, the complete variable domain is GAGVSQSPSNKVTEKGKDVELRCDPISGHTALYWYRQSLGQGLEFLIYFQGNSAPDKSGLPSDRFSAERTGGSVSTLTIQRTQQEDSAVYLCASSLVYGRGNEQFFGPGTRLTVL.

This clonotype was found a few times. CDR3 in amino acids: CASSHGQNPHEQYF. The CDR3, as DNA: TGTGCCAGCAGTCACGGACAGAACCCTCACGAGCAGTACTTC. V and J are TRBV9 and TRBJ2-7; D possibly corresponds to TRBD1 (6 bases). This CDR3 has 14 amino acids. V gave up 5 bases and J gave up 5 bases, with 17 bases separating them. The germline gives CDR1 SGDLS, CDR2 YYNGEE.

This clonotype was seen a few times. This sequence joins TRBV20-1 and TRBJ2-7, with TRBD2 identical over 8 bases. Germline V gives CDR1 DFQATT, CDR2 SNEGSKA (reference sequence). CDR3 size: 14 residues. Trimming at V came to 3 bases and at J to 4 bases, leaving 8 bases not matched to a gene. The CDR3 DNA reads TGCAGTGCTAGTTCGGGGACTAGATTGTACGAGCAGTACTTC. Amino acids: CSASSGTRLYEQYF.

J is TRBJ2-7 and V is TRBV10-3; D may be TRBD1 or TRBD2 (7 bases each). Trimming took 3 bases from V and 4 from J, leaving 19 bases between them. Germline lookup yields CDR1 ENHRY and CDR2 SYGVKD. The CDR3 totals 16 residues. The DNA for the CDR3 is TGTGCCATCAGTGACCCTTCGACCAGGGGGGGTTACGAGCAGTACTTC. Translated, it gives CAISDPSTRGGYEQYF.

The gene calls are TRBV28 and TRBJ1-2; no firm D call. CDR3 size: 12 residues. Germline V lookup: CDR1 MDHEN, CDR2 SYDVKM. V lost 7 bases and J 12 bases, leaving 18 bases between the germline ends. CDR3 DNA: TGTGCCAGCAATTCCCAATGGAGGGAGGACACCTTC. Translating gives CASNSQWREDTF.

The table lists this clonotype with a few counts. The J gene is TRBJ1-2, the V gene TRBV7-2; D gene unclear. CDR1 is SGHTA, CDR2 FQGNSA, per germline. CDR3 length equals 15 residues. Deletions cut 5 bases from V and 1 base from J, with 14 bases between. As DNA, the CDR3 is TGTGCCAGCAGCCGGGCGGCCGCTCTTAACTATGGCTACACCTTC. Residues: CASSRAAALNYGYTF.

The CDR3 sequence: CASRSTASGGAREQYF. The DNA for the CDR3 is TGTGCCAGCAGATCAACTGCAAGCGGGGGGGCCCGGGAGCAGTACTTC. V gene TRBV28 combines with J gene TRBJ2-7; 10 positions match TRBD2. With V trimmed by 6 bases and J by 7 bases, 15 bases remained unmatched. Germline V gene sequence: CDR1 MDHEN, CDR2 SYDVKM. The CDR3 runs 16 residues.

The DNA of the CDR3 is TGTGCCAGCTTACGGTGGAACACTGAAGCTTTCTTT. This translates into CASLRWNTEAFF. The chain joins TRBV19 to TRBJ1-1; D unclear. Germline lookup yields CDR1 LNHDA and CDR2 SQIVND (reference sequence). CDR3 size: 12 residues. Trimming took 9 bases from V and 1 from J, leaving 9 bases between them.

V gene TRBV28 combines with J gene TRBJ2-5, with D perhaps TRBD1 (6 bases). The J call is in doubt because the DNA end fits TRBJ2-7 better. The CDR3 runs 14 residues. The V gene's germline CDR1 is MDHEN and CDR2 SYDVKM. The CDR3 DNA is TGTGCCAGCAGTTCCATAATCACAGGGCACGAGCAGTACTTC. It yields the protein CASSSIITGHEQYF.

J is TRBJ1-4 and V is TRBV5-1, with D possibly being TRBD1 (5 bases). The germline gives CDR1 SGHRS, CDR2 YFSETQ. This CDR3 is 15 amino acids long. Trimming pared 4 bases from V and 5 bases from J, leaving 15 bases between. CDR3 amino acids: CASSGTGAPNEKLFF. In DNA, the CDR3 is TGCGCCAGCAGCGGAACCGGGGCGCCCAATGAAAAACTGTTTTTT.

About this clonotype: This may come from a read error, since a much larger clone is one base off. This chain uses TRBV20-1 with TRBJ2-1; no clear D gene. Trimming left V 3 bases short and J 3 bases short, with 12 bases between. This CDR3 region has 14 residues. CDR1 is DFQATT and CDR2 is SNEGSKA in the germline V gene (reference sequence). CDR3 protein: CSASRHPGYNEQFF. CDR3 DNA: TGCAGTGCTAGTCGACACCCCGGCTACAATGAGCAGTTCTTC.

Written as DNA, the CDR3 is TGTGCCAGCAGCTTCGGGGGGCAGCAAGATACGCAGTATTTT. Residues: CASSFGGQQDTQYF. The chain couples TRBV5-6 to TRBJ2-3, with D tentatively TRBD2 (7 bases). CDR1 and CDR2 (germline): SGHDT, YYEEEE. The CDR3 is 14 amino acids. V was shortened by 2 bases and J by 5 bases, with 12 bases between the two germline ends. The full variable domain, in which reference TRBV5-6 and TRBJ2-3 provide the parts outside the CDR3, is DAGVTQSPTHLIKTRGQQVTLRCSPKSGHDTVSWYQQALGQGPQFIFQYYEEEERQRGNFPDRFSGHQFPNYSSELNVNALLLGDSALYLCASSFGGQQDTQYFGPGTRLTVL.

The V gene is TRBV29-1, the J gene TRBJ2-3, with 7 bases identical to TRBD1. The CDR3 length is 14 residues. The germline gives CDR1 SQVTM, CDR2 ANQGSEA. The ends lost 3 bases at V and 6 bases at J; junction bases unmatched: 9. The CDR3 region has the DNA TGCAGCGTTGACATAGAAACAGGGGTGGATACGCAGTATTTT. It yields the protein CSVDIETGVDTQYF.

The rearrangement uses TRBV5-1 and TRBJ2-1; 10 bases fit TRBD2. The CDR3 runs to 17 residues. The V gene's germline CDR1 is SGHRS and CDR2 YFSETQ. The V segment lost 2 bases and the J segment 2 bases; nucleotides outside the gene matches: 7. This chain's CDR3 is CASSFQPTSGAYNEQFF. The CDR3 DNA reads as TGCGCCAGCAGCTTCCAGCCCACTAGCGGGGCCTACAATGAGCAGTTCTTC. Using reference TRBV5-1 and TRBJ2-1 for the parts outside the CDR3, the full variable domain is KAGVTQTPRYLIKTRGQQVTLSCSPISGHRSVSWYQQTPGQGLQFLFEYFSETQRNKGNFPGRFSGRQFSNSRSEMNVSTLELGDSALYLCASSFQPTSGAYNEQFFGPGTRLTVL.

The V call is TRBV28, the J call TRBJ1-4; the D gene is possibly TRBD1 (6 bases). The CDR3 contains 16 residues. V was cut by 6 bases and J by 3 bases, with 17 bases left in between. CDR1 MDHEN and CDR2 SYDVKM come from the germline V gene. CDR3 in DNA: TGTGCCAGCAGCCAGGTGACAGGAGCGGCTAATGAAAAACTGTTTTTT. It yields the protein CASSQVTGAANEKLFF.

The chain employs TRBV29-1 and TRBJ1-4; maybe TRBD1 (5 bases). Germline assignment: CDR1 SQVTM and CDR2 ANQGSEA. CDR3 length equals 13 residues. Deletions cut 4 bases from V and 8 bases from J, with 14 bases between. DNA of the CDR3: TGCAGCGTTGCGGGCCAGGGAGGCGAAAAACTGTTTTTT. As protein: CSVAGQGGEKLFF.

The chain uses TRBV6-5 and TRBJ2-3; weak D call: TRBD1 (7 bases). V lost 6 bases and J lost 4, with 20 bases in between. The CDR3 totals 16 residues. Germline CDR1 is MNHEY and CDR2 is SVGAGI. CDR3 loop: CASRMGWRGPADTQYF. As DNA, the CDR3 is TGTGCCAGCAGAATGGGATGGAGGGGGCCGGCAGATACGCAGTATTTT.